This note documents a single TCR beta chain sequence. Its specificity is not known. This record belongs to a study of STAT5B mutations in CD4+ large granular lymphocyte leukemia. The CDR3 runs 14 residues. Trimming at V came to 4 bases and at J to 2 bases, leaving 2 bases not matched to a gene. Germline values: CDR1 SGHAT, CDR2 FQNNGV. Here immunoSEQ multiplex PCR was the method, and the copy in TCRdb shows in-frame clones only, minus some. The sample yields 30,000 to 40,000 clones, around 76% seen once. Study-wide points: No patients shared main leukemic clonotypes, though less than 30% appeared at low frequency elsewhere. TRBV06-family usage was enriched in top patient clones (8/27) versus controls (2/35). Higher CD4+ than CD8+ T-LGLL clonality might reflect small sample size. Patient CD4-sorted repertoires stayed more clonal than healthy ones after leukemic-clone removal.

The TCR comes from a human donor in good health. The chain carries TRBV11-2 and TRBJ2-7, with 10 bases aligning to TRBD2. Sequencing was carried out using CD4+ T cells from blood buffy coats. For the CDR3, the DNA is TGTGCCAGCAGCTCGAGCGGGGGGGCCTACGAGCAGTACTTC. The encoded protein is CASSSSGGAYEQYF.